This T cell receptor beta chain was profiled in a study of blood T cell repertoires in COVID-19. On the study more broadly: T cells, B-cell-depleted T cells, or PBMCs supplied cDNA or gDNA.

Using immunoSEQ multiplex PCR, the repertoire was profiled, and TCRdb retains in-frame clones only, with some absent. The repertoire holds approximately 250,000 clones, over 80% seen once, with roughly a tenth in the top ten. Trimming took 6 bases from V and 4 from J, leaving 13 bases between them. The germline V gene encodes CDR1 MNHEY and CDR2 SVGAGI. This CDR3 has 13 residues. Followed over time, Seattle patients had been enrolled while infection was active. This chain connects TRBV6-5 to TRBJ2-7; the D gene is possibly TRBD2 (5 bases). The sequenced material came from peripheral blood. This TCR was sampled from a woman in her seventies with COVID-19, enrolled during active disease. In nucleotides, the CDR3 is TGTGCCAGCAGGAGGGATGGAAAATACGAGCAGTACTTC. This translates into CASRRDGKYEQYF.